The rows below give T cell receptor beta chains drawn from one sample of a study of cytomegalovirus exposure and HLA in healthy donors. Libraries were prepared by immunoSEQ multiplex PCR; TCRdb keeps only in-frame clonotypes and omits some of them. The sample consists of roughly 160,000 clones, 65% to 90% of them appearing once. Sequencing was done on a sample of PBMCs. The receptors derive from a male donor in good health and CMV-seronegative. Each CDR3 is given with its conserved first and last residue. D genes are given only for firm matches. Not every row has a clone size; where given, it reads once, few, many or a size class.

V: TRBV5-4
size: -
length: 12
D: -
J: TRBJ1-1
CDR3: CASSTRGNQAFF
DNA: TGTGCCAGCAGCACTAGGGGGAACCAAGCTTTCTTT

V: TRBV30
size: -
length: 14
D: -
J: TRBJ2-3
CDR3: CAWSVQVDTDTQYF
DNA: TGTGCCTGGAGTGTACAGGTAGACACAGATACGCAGTATTTT

V: TRBV5-6
size: -
length: 13
D: -
J: TRBJ2-7
CDR3: CASRTQDGYEQYF
DNA: TGTGCCAGCAGGACCCAGGATGGGTACGAGCAGTACTTC

V: TRBV19
size: -
length: 19
D: TRBD2
J: TRBJ2-2
CDR3: CASSRNTLRGELEKGELFF
DNA: TGTGCCAGTAGCAGGAACACATTGCGGGGGGAGCTGGAAAAAGGGGAGCTGTTTTTT

V: TRBV5-4
size: -
length: 16
D: TRBD1
J: TRBJ2-7
CDR3: CASSLDLRDRAGEQYF
DNA: TGTGCCAGCAGCTTGGATCTGCGCGACAGGGCGGGCGAGCAGTACTTC

V: TRBV30
size: -
length: 15
D: -
J: TRBJ1-5
CDR3: CAWSAGTYSNQPQHF
DNA: TGTGCCTGGAGTGCGGGAACTTATAGCAATCAGCCCCAGCATTTT

V: TRBV5-6
size: -
length: 16
D: TRBD1
J: TRBJ2-7
CDR3: CASSRGTGGITYEQYF
DNA: TGTGCCAGCAGCCGGGGGACAGGGGGCATCACCTACGAGCAGTACTTC

V: TRBV5-1
size: -
length: 15
D: TRBD1
J: TRBJ1-5
CDR3: CASSQGTGGNQPQHF
DNA: TGCGCCAGCAGCCAAGGGACAGGGGGGAATCAGCCCCAGCATTTT

V: TRBV5-8
size: -
length: 14
D: TRBD1
J: TRBJ1-5
CDR3: CASSLGQVMQPQHF
DNA: TGTGCCAGCAGCCTGGGACAGGTCATGCAGCCCCAGCATTTT

V: TRBV7-8
size: -
length: 15
D: -
J: TRBJ2-3
CDR3: CASSLRRGATDTQYF
DNA: TGTGCCAGCAGCTTACGCCGGGGGGCCACAGATACGCAGTATTTT

V: TRBV25-1
size: -
length: 16
D: TRBD1
J: TRBJ2-3
CDR3: CASSEFGTALGDTQYF
DNA: TGTGCCAGCAGTGAATTCGGGACAGCTCTCGGAGATACGCAGTATTTT

V: TRBV6-1
size: once
length: 15
D: -
J: TRBJ2-7
CDR3: CASSEERGGSYEQYF
DNA: TGTGCCAGCAGTGAAGAGAGGGGGGGCAGTTACGAGCAGTACTTC

V: TRBV19
size: few
length: 14
D: -
J: TRBJ1-5
CDR3: CASRRGGGNQPQHF
DNA: TGTGCCAGTAGACGGGGGGGCGGCAATCAGCCCCAGCATTTT

V: TRBV5-1
size: -
length: 16
D: TRBD2
J: TRBJ2-3
CDR3: CASSIGGSGVTDTQYF
DNA: TGCGCCAGCAGCATAGGTGGTAGCGGGGTCACAGATACGCAGTATTTT

V: TRBV10-1
size: -
length: 14
D: TRBD2
J: TRBJ2-3
CDR3: CASKGTSSTDTQYF
DNA: TGCGCCAGCAAAGGGACTAGCAGCACAGATACGCAGTATTTT

V: TRBV13
size: -
length: 16
D: TRBD1
J: TRBJ2-2
CDR3: CASSFGTGGDTGELFF
DNA: TGTGCCAGCAGCTTCGGGACAGGAGGGGACACCGGGGAGCTGTTTTTT

V: TRBV6-1
size: -
length: 15
D: -
J: TRBJ1-2
CDR3: CASSEGRVYFLGYTF
DNA: TGTGCCAGCAGTGAGGGCAGGGTCTACTTTCTTGGCTACACCTTC

V: TRBV6-4
size: -
length: 13
D: -
J: TRBJ1-5
CDR3: CASSRQENQPQHF
DNA: TGTGCCAGCAGTCGACAGGAGAATCAGCCCCAGCATTTT

V: TRBV4-3
size: -
length: 15
D: TRBD2
J: TRBJ2-1
CDR3: CASSQKTSDYNEQFF
DNA: TGCGCCAGCAGCCAGAAGACTAGCGACTACAATGAGCAGTTCTTC

V: TRBV11-2
size: -
length: 14
D: -
J: TRBJ1-3
CDR3: CASRPGTAGNTIYF
DNA: TGTGCCAGCAGACCCGGGACTGCTGGAAACACCATATATTTT

V: TRBV6-5
size: -
length: 13
D: -
J: TRBJ1-6
CDR3: CASTLVHNSPLHF
DNA: TGTGCCAGCACTTTAGTTCATAATTCACCCCTCCACTTT

V: TRBV5-1
size: -
length: 16
D: TRBD1
J: TRBJ2-2
CDR3: CASSLTGTGSGGELFF
DNA: TGCGCCAGCAGCCTCACCGGGACAGGGTCGGGCGGGGAGCTGTTTTTT

V: TRBV6-1
size: -
length: 14
D: -
J: TRBJ1-4
CDR3: CATVKRGVDEKLFF
DNA: TGTGCCACCGTAAAGCGGGGGGTGGATGAAAAACTGTTTTTT

V: TRBV7-2
size: -
length: 11
D: -
J: TRBJ2-5
CDR3: CASTSQETQYF
DNA: TGTGCCAGCACCTCCCAAGAGACCCAGTACTTC

V: TRBV29-1
size: -
length: 13
D: -
J: TRBJ1-1
CDR3: CSVESRVDTEAFF
DNA: TGCAGCGTTGAATCGAGGGTTGACACTGAAGCTTTCTTT

V: TRBV9
size: -
length: 18
D: TRBD1
J: TRBJ1-1
CDR3: CASSVSFPGQDQNTEAFF
DNA: TGTGCCAGCAGCGTAAGTTTCCCGGGACAGGATCAGAACACTGAAGCTTTCTTT

V: TRBV27
size: -
length: 16
D: TRBD1
J: TRBJ2-7
CDR3: CASSYGETGGRYEQYF
DNA: TGTGCCAGCAGTTATGGGGAGACAGGGGGTCGGTACGAGCAGTACTTC

V: TRBV2
size: -
length: 16
D: -
J: TRBJ2-1
CDR3: CASSRRLESSYNEQFF
DNA: TGTGCCAGCAGCCGTAGGTTGGAGAGCTCCTACAATGAGCAGTTCTTC

V: TRBV10-2
size: few
length: 13
D: -
J: TRBJ1-5
CDR3: CASSESVEQPQHF
DNA: TGCGCCAGCAGTGAGTCGGTAGAGCAGCCCCAGCATTTT

V: TRBV9
size: -
length: 16
D: -
J: TRBJ1-2
CDR3: CASSVNLEGTSYGYTF
DNA: TGTGCCAGCAGCGTAAACCTCGAGGGTACAAGCTATGGCTACACCTTC

V: TRBV7-2
size: -
length: 14
D: -
J: TRBJ2-2
CDR3: CASSLDRNTGELFF
DNA: TGTGCCAGCAGCTTAGACAGGAACACCGGGGAGCTGTTTTTT

V: TRBV4-3
size: -
length: 17
D: TRBD1
J: TRBJ2-7
CDR3: CASSLSTGGSLNYEQYF
DNA: TGCGCCAGCAGCCTGTCGACAGGGGGCAGTTTGAACTACGAGCAGTACTTC

V: TRBV4-3
size: -
length: 15
D: -
J: TRBJ1-4
CDR3: CASSQDTGVGRKLFF
DNA: TGCGCCAGCAGCCAAGATACGGGGGTCGGGAGGAAACTGTTTTTT

V: TRBV5-1
size: -
length: 14
D: -
J: TRBJ1-2
CDR3: CASSVWGEGYGYTF
DNA: TGCGCCTCCAGCGTATGGGGAGAGGGCTATGGCTACACCTTC

V: TRBV10-2
size: -
length: 14
D: -
J: TRBJ1-1
CDR3: CASSAGVAVTEAFF
DNA: TGCGCCAGCAGTGCAGGGGTTGCGGTTACTGAAGCTTTCTTT

V: TRBV6-6
size: -
length: 12
D: -
J: TRBJ1-2
CDR3: CASSQGNYGYTF
DNA: TGTGCCAGCAGTCAGGGGAACTATGGCTACACCTTC

V: TRBV27
size: -
length: 14
D: -
J: TRBJ1-1
CDR3: CASSLSSYGTEAFF
DNA: TGTGCCAGCAGTTTATCGTCCTACGGGACTGAAGCTTTCTTT

V: TRBV10-3
size: few
length: 12
D: -
J: TRBJ1-6
CDR3: CAISAGDSPLHF
DNA: TGTGCCATCAGCGCAGGGGACTCACCCCTCCACTTT

V: TRBV5-8
size: -
length: 15
D: TRBD1
J: TRBJ2-7
CDR3: CASSLGGDRPYEQYF
DNA: TGTGCCAGCAGCTTGGGTGGGGACAGACCCTACGAGCAGTACTTC

V: TRBV2
size: few
length: 14
D: -
J: TRBJ2-2
CDR3: CASSEASRAGELFF
DNA: TGTGCCAGCAGTGAGGCCTCCAGGGCCGGGGAGCTGTTTTTT

V: TRBV2
size: -
length: 14
D: TRBD2
J: TRBJ2-7
CDR3: CASSEAGEGNEQYF
DNA: TGTGCCAGCAGTGAAGCGGGGGAGGGGAACGAGCAGTACTTC

V: TRBV5-1
size: -
length: 15
D: -
J: TRBJ2-5
CDR3: CASSPTSWRRETQYF
DNA: TGCGCCAGCAGCCCAACTTCCTGGCGGAGGGAGACCCAGTACTTC

V: TRBV5-1
size: -
length: 15
D: -
J: TRBJ1-3
CDR3: CASSPSGFSGNTIYF
DNA: TGCGCCAGCAGTCCGTCAGGGTTCTCTGGAAACACCATATATTTT

V: TRBV5-4
size: -
length: 14
D: TRBD1
J: TRBJ2-3
CDR3: CASSDKGAGDTQYF
DNA: TGTGCCAGCAGCGACAAGGGGGCGGGCGATACGCAGTATTTT

V: TRBV6-5
size: -
length: 13
D: -
J: TRBJ2-5
CDR3: CASSRRQVETQYF
DNA: TGTGCCAGCAGTCGAAGACAGGTGGAGACCCAGTACTTC

V: TRBV7-9
size: -
length: 19
D: TRBD1
J: TRBJ1-1
CDR3: CSSSSLHGTGGLLNTEAFF
DNA: TGTTCCAGCAGCTCCTTACATGGGACAGGGGGCCTCTTGAACACTGAAGCTTTCTTT

V: TRBV5-4
size: -
length: 16
D: -
J: TRBJ2-3
CDR3: CASSWGRARLSDTQYF
DNA: TGTGCCAGCAGCTGGGGCAGGGCGAGGTTATCAGATACGCAGTATTTT

V: TRBV19
size: once
length: 15
D: TRBD1
J: TRBJ2-1
CDR3: CASSIAGQAYNEQFF
DNA: TGTGCCAGTAGTATAGCGGGACAGGCCTACAATGAGCAGTTCTTC

V: TRBV19
size: -
length: 14
D: -
J: TRBJ1-4
CDR3: CASSMGGAGEKLFF
DNA: TGTGCCAGTAGTATGGGAGGGGCTGGAGAAAAACTGTTTTTT

V: TRBV19
size: -
length: 17
D: -
J: TRBJ1-5
CDR3: CASSIFGEGNSNQPQHF
DNA: -

V: TRBV5-1
size: -
length: 16
D: TRBD2
J: TRBJ2-5
CDR3: CASSVSGGAIQETQYF
DNA: TGCGCCAGCAGCGTTAGCGGGGGGGCCATCCAGGAGACCCAGTACTTC

V: TRBV14
size: -
length: 12
D: -
J: TRBJ1-1
CDR3: CASGMRATEAFF
DNA: TGTGCCAGTGGCATGAGGGCTACTGAAGCTTTCTTT

V: TRBV28
size: once
length: 16
D: TRBD1
J: TRBJ1-5
CDR3: CASNFLGTGGYQPQHF
DNA: TGTGCCAGCAATTTCCTCGGGACAGGGGGCTATCAGCCCCAGCATTTT

V: TRBV5-1
size: -
length: 15
D: TRBD1
J: TRBJ1-1
CDR3: CASSSHGTGPSEAFF
DNA: TGCGCCAGCAGCTCACACGGGACAGGTCCCTCTGAAGCTTTCTTT

V: TRBV2
size: -
length: 16
D: -
J: TRBJ2-5
CDR3: CASAHAGARGPETQYF
DNA: TGTGCCAGCGCACATGCGGGGGCTCGAGGTCCAGAGACCCAGTACTTC

V: TRBV5-4
size: once
length: 13
D: -
J: TRBJ2-7
CDR3: CASSLSRGREQYF
DNA: TGTGCCAGCAGCCTGAGTCGAGGGCGCGAGCAGTACTTC

V: TRBV11-2
size: -
length: 15
D: TRBD1
J: TRBJ2-1
CDR3: CASSLVGTTGFEQFF
DNA: TGTGCCAGCAGCTTAGTTGGGACGACAGGGTTTGAGCAGTTCTTC

V: TRBV9
size: -
length: 15
D: TRBD1
J: TRBJ2-1
CDR3: CASSQGQGNYNEQFF
DNA: TGTGCCAGCAGCCAGGGACAGGGGAACTACAATGAGCAGTTCTTC

V: TRBV9
size: -
length: 16
D: TRBD1
J: TRBJ2-5
CDR3: CASSVEPGQPAETQYF
DNA: TGTGCCAGCAGCGTCGAACCGGGACAGCCGGCGGAGACCCAGTACTTC

V: TRBV2
size: few
length: 14
D: -
J: TRBJ1-2
CDR3: CASSERGWSDGYTF
DNA: TGTGCCAGCAGTGAACGGGGTTGGAGTGATGGCTACACCTTC